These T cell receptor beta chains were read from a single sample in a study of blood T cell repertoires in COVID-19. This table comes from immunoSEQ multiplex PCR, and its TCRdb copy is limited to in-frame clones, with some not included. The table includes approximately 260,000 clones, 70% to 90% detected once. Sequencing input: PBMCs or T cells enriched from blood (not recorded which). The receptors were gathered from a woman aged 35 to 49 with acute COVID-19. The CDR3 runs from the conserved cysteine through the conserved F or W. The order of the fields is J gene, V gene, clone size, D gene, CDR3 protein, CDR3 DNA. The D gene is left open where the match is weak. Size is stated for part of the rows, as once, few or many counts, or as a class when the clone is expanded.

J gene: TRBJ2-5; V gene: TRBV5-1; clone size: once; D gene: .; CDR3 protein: CASKRVYRGETQYF; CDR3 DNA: TGCGCCAGCAAAAGAGTATATAGGGGGGAGACCCAGTACTTC
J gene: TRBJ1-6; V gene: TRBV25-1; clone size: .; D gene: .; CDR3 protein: CASGQGNNSPLHF; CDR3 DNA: TGTGCCAGCGGGCAGGGCAATAATTCACCCCTCCACTTT
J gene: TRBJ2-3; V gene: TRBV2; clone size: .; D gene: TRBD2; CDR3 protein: CASHTLAGTDTQYF; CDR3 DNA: TGTGCCAGCCATACACTAGCGGGGACAGATACGCAGTATTTT
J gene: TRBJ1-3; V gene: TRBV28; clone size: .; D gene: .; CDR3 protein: CASSYRISGNTIYF; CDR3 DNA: TGTGCCAGCAGTTACAGGATCTCTGGAAACACCATATATTTT
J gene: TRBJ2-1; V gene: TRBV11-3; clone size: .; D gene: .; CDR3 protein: CASSLVAGPSPGNEQFF; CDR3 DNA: TGTGCCAGCAGCTTAGTGGCGGGACCCTCACCCGGCAATGAGCAGTTCTTC
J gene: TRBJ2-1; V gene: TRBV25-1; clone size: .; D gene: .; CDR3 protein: CASRGLPRIEQFF; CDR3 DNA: TGTGCCAGCAGAGGACTACCGCGGATTGAGCAGTTCTTC
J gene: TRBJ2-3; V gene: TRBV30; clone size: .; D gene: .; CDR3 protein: CAWSAGTDTQYF; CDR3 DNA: TGTGCCTGGAGTGCAGGGACAGATACGCAGTATTTT
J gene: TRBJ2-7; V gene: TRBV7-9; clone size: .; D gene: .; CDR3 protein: CASSSRDALGSEQYF; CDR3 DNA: TGTGCCAGCAGCTCCCGCGACGCCCTCGGGTCCGAGCAGTACTTC
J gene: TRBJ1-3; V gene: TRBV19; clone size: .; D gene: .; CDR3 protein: CASSDLSSGNTIYF; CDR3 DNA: TGTGCCAGTAGTGATCTAAGCTCTGGAAACACCATATATTTT
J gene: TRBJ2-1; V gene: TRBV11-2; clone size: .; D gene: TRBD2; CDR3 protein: CASSPGLAGGYNEQFF; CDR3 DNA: TGTGCCAGCAGCCCTGGACTAGCGGGTGGCTACAATGAGCAGTTCTTC
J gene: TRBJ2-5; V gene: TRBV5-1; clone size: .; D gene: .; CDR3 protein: CASSLEGGGETQYF; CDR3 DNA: TGCGCCAGCAGCTTGGAAGGGGGGGGAGAGACCCAGTACTTC
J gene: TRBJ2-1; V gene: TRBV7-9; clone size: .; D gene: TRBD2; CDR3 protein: CASSFGSGRGNEQFF; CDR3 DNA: TGTGCCAGCAGCTTTGGGAGCGGGAGAGGCAATGAGCAGTTCTTC
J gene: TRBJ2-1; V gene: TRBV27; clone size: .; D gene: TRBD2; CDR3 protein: CASSLLGTSGRNEQFF; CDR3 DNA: TGTGCCAGCAGTTTATTGGGGACTAGCGGGCGGAATGAGCAGTTCTTC
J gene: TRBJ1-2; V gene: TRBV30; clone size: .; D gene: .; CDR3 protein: CAWSEDSYYGYTF; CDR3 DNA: TGTGCCTGGAGTGAGGACAGTTACTATGGCTACACCTTC
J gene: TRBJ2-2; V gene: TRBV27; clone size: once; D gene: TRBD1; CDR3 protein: CASSRDRGYTNTGELFF; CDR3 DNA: TGTGCCAGCAGCCGGGACAGGGGTTACACGAACACCGGGGAGCTGTTTTTT
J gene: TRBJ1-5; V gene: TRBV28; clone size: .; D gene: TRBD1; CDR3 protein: CASSLWGQGGQPQHF; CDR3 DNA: TGTGCCAGCAGTTTATGGGGACAGGGCGGACAGCCCCAGCATTTT
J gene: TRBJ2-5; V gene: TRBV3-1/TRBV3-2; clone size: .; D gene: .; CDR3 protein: CASSRRAPGLETQYF; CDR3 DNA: TGTGCCAGCAGCCGAAGGGCCCCGGGATTGGAGACCCAGTACTTC
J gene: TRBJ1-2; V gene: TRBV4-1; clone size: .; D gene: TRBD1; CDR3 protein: CASSQPLRTGIRLNYGYTF; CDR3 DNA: TGCGCCAGCAGCCAACCCCTTCGGACAGGGATAAGACTAAACTATGGCTACACCTTC
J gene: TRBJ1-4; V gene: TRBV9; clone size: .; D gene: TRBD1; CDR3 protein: CASSRTGGPNEKLFF; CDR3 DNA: TGTGCCAGCAGCCGGACAGGGGGCCCTAATGAAAAACTGTTTTTT
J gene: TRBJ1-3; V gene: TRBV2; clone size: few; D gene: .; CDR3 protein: CASQGRGNTIYF; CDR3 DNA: TGTGCCAGCCAGGGCCGCGGAAACACCATATATTTT
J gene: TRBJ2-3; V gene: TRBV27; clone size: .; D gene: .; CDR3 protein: CASRLGTLALPGADTQYF; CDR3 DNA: TGTGCCAGCAGGTTAGGGACACTAGCGCTTCCGGGGGCAGATACGCAGTATTTT
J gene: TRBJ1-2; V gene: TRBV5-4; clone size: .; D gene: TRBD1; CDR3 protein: CASSFQDRQHGYTF; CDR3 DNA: TGTGCCAGCAGCTTTCAGGACAGGCAGCATGGCTACACCTTC
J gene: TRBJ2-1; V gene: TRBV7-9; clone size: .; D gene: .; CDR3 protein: CASSLRGREYNEQFF; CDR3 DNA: TGTGCCAGCAGCTTACGAGGGCGGGAATACAATGAGCAGTTCTTC
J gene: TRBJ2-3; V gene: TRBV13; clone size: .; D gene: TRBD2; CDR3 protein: CASSSQRELTDTQYF; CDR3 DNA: TGTGCCAGCAGCTCTCAGCGGGAGCTCACAGATACGCAGTATTTT
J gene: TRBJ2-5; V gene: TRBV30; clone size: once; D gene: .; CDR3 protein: CAWSLGHQETQYF; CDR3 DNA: TGTGCCTGGAGTCTAGGTCACCAAGAGACCCAGTACTTC
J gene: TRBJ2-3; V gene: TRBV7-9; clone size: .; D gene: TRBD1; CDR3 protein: CASSTRTGSTDTQYF; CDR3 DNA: TGTGCCAGCAGCACAAGGACAGGGAGCACAGATACGCAGTATTTT
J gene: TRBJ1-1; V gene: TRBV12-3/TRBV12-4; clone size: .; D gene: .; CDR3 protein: CASRGWGGTEAFF; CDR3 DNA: TGTGCCAGCCGAGGGTGGGGAGGCACTGAAGCTTTCTTT
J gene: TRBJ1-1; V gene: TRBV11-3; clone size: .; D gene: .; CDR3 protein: CASSSHLLRENTEAFF; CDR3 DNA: TGTGCCAGCAGCTCACACCTTCTTCGGGAGAACACTGAAGCTTTCTTT
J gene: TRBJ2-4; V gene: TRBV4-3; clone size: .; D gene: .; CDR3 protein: CASSQSTGEIAKNIQYF; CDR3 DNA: TGCGCCAGCAGCCAGTCAACCGGGGAGATAGCCAAAAACATTCAGTACTTC
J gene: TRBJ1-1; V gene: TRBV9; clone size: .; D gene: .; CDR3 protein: CASSVTAMNTEAFF; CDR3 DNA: TGTGCCAGCAGCGTCACTGCCATGAACACTGAAGCTTTCTTT
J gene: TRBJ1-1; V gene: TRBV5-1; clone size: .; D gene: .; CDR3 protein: CASSFGPGQNTEAFF; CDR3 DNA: TGCGCCAGCAGCTTCGGACCGGGACAGAACACTGAAGCTTTCTTT
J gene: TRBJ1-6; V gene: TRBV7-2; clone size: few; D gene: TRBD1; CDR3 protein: CASSPRTGGNSPLHF; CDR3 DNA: TGTGCCAGCAGCCCACGGACAGGGGGGAATTCACCCCTCCACTTT
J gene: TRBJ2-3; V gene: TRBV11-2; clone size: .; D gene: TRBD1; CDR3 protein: CASSLSSGGRTDTQYF; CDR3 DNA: TGTGCCAGCAGCTTATCTTCAGGGGGACGCACAGATACGCAGTATTTT
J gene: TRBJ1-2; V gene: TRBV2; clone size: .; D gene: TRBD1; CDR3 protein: CASSGTGEPAYGYTF; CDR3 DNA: TGTGCCAGCAGTGGTACAGGGGAACCCGCATATGGCTACACCTTC
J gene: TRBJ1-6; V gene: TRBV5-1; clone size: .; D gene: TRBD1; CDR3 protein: CASSPFGTGRSPLHF; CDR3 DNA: TGCGCCAGCAGCCCTTTTGGGACAGGGCGATCACCCCTCCACTTT
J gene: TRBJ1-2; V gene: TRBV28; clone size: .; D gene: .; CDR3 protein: CASSLWQYGYTF; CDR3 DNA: TGTGCCAGCAGTTTATGGCAGTATGGCTACACCTTC
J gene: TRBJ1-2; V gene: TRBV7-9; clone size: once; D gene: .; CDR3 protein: CASSLERRGYTF; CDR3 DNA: TGTGCCAGCAGCTTAGAAAGGAGGGGCTACACCTTC
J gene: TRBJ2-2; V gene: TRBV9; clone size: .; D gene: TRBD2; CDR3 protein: CASSGGLAGTYTGELFF; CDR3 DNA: TGTGCCAGCAGCGGAGGACTAGCGGGGACTTACACCGGGGAGCTGTTTTTT
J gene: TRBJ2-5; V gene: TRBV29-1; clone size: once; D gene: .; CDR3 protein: CSGAQETQYF; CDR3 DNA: TGCAGCGGCGCGCAAGAGACCCAGTACTTC
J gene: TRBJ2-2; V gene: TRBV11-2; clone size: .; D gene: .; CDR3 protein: CASSLERVTGELFF; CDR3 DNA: TGTGCCAGCAGCTTAGAACGGGTCACCGGGGAGCTGTTTTTT
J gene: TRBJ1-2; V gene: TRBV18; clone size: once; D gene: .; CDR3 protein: CASSPPGRESSANYGYTF; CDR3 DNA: TGTGCCAGCTCACCTCCGGGCAGGGAATCTTCGGCGAACTATGGCTACACCTTC
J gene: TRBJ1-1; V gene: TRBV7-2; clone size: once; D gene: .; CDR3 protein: CASSSGIPNTEAFF; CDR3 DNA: TGTGCCAGCAGCTCGGGAATACCGAACACTGAAGCTTTCTTT
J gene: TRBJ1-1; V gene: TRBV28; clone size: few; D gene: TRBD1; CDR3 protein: CATRDSEAFF; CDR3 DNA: TGTGCCACTCGGGACAGTGAAGCTTTCTTT
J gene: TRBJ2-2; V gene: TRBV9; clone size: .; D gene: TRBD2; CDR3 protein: CASSVALGRERIYGNTGELFF; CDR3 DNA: TGTGCCAGCAGCGTAGCTCTGGGGCGGGAGCGAATCTACGGTAACACCGGGGAGCTGTTTTTT
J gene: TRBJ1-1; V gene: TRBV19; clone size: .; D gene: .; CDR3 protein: CASSIIGDTEAFF; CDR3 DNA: TGTGCCAGTAGTATCATAGGGGACACTGAAGCTTTCTTT
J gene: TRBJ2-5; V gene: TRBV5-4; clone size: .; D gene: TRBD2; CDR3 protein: CASSARLAGVETQYF; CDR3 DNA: TGTGCCAGCAGCGCACGACTAGCGGGAGTAGAGACCCAGTACTTC
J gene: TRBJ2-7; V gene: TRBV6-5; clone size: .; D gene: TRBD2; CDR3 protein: CASSFLGLAGNYEQYF; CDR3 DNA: TGTGCCAGCAGTTTTTTGGGACTAGCGGGGAACTACGAGCAGTACTTC
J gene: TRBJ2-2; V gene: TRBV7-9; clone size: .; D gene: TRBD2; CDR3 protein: CASSPPPGLVLLGTGELFF; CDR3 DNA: TGTGCCAGCAGCCCTCCGCCGGGACTAGTACTCCTAGGGACCGGGGAGCTGTTTTTT
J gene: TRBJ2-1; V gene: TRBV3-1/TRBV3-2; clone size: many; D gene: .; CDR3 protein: CASSQDRRDYNEQFF; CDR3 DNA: TGTGCCAGCAGCCAAGATCGGCGGGACTACAATGAGCAGTTCTTC
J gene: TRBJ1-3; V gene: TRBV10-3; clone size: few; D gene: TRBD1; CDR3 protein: CAISDPHGQVSGNTIYF; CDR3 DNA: TGTGCCATCAGTGACCCCCACGGACAGGTCTCTGGAAACACCATATATTTT
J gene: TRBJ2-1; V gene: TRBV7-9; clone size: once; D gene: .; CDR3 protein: CASSLITGDYNEQFF; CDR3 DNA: TGTGCCAGCAGCTTAATCACGGGAGATTACAATGAGCAGTTCTTC
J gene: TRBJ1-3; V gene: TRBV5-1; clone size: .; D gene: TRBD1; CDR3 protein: CASSSGQGENTIYF; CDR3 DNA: TGCGCCAGCAGCAGTGGACAGGGCGAAAACACCATATATTTT
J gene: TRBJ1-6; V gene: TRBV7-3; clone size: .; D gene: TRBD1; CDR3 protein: CASSLGTANSPLHF; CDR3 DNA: TGTGCCAGCAGCTTGGGGACAGCTAATTCACCCCTCCACTTT
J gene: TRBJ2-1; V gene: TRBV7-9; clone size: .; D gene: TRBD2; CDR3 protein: CASSLRSSGRASYNEQFF; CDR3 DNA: TGTGCCAGCAGCTTACGGTCTAGCGGGAGGGCCAGCTACAATGAGCAGTTCTTC
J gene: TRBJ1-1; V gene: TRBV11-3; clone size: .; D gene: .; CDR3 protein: CASSLGVNTEAFF; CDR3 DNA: TGTGCCAGCAGCTTAGGAGTGAACACTGAAGCTTTCTTT